These T cell receptor beta chains were read from a single sample in a study of T cell repertoires in cytomegalovirus infection. Using its own MiXCR run on the reads, TCRdb lists one record per CDR3 protein. The repertoire has roughly 760,000 distinct CDR3 sequences, 35% of them found once; the top ten carry roughly 2.8%. The specimen was PBMCs. These receptors all come from a human donor in good health (CMV status not recorded). Some clones in this sample may be carry-over from other donors' samples. The CDR3 runs from the conserved cysteine through the conserved F or W. A D gene is named only where the DNA matches it firmly. The listing skips clone size in some rows; elsewhere it reads once, few, many or a size class.

>.|.|TRBV28|TRBJ2-5|15
TGTGCCAGCAGTTTGACAGCTAGGGTTTTGGATACCCAGTACTTC
CASSLTARVLDTQYF
>.|.|TRBV6-6|TRBJ2-1|13
TGTGCCAGCAGCCCCCCCACCTACAATGAGCAGTTCTTC
CASSPPTYNEQFF
>many|.|TRBV28|TRBJ1-5|15
TGTGCCAGCAGTTTAAGGCAGAGGAGCAATCAGCCCCAGCATTTT
CASSLRQRSNQPQHF
>few|.|TRBV12-3/TRBV12-4|TRBJ2-3|15
TGTGCCAGCCTTATTATGGTTGGAACCACAGATACGCAGTATTTT
CASLIMVGTTDTQYF
>few|.|TRBV6-2/TRBV6-3|TRBJ1-1|13
TGTGCCAGCAAAACCTACTTGAACACTGAAGCTTTCTTT
CASKTYLNTEAFF
>.|TRBD2|TRBV2|TRBJ2-1|18
TGTGCCAGCAGCCCGAGGGGTTATGCGGGAGTAAGGGACAATGAGCAGTTCTTC
CASSPRGYAGVRDNEQFF
>.|.|TRBV19|TRBJ1-4|12
TGTGCCAGTAGTTTTCGGTCCGGAAAACTGGTTTTT
CASSFRSGKLVF
>.|.|TRBV6-1|TRBJ2-7|16
TGTGCCAGCAGTGAAGTGTTAGGGCTCAGCTCCTACGAGCAGTACTTC
CASSEVLGLSSYEQYF
>.|.|TRBV27|TRBJ1-6|15
TGTGCCAGCAGTTTAAGGGGCGGTCTAAACTCACCCCTCCACTTT
CASSLRGGLNSPLHF
>.|TRBD1|TRBV28|TRBJ2-7|15
TGTGCCAGCAGTTTTCGAGACAGGGGAGTGCGCGAGCAGTACTTC
CASSFRDRGVREQYF
>few|TRBD1|TRBV4-2|TRBJ1-4|14
TGTGCCAGCAGCGACGAACAGGGGAAAGAAAAACTGTTTTTT
CASSDEQGKEKLFF
>.|TRBD1|TRBV28|TRBJ1-2|16
TGTGCCAGCAGGTGGACAGGGGTGCCCGAAGGGTATGGCTACACCTTC
CASRWTGVPEGYGYTF
>.|.|TRBV12-3/TRBV12-4|TRBJ1-3|17
TGTGCCAGCAGCTCTGGGGCTGATTCGTACTCTGGAAACACCATATATTTT
CASSSGADSYSGNTIYF
>many|TRBD1|TRBV28|TRBJ1-5|14
TGTGCCAGCAGGGGGACAGGAGGAAATCAGCCCCAGCATTTT
CASRGTGGNQPQHF
>.|TRBD1|TRBV7-3|TRBJ2-1|15
TGTGCCAGCAGCTTATCAACAGGGGGAGGTCTTGAGCAGTTCTTC
CASSLSTGGGLEQFF
>few|.|TRBV10-3|TRBJ2-7|13
TGTGCCATCAGTGAGAAAGACACCTACGAGCAGTACTTC
CAISEKDTYEQYF
>.|.|TRBV20-1|TRBJ1-3|14
TGCAGTGCTAGTATAGTGAGCTCTGGAAACACCATATATTTT
CSASIVSSGNTIYF
>.|TRBD1|TRBV7-9|TRBJ1-1|15
TGTGCCAGCAAGGGACGACAGGGCGGGAACACTGAAGCTTTCTTT
CASKGRQGGNTEAFF
>.|TRBD2|TRBV7-2|TRBJ2-7|14
TGTGCCAGCGGATTTACTAGCGGCTCCTACGAGCAGTACTTC
CASGFTSGSYEQYF
>.|.|TRBV28|TRBJ2-2|13
TGTGCCAGCCTTACTTCGGACACCGGGGAGCTGTTTTTT
CASLTSDTGELFF
>few|.|TRBV6-1|TRBJ2-2|18
TGTGCCAGCAGCCCATATGCCGCGGGACACCAGAACACCGGGGAGCTGTTTTTT
CASSPYAAGHQNTGELFF
>.|TRBD2|TRBV20-1|TRBJ2-7|13
TGCAGTGCCCTAGCGGGAGGGCTCTACGAGCAGTACTTC
CSALAGGLYEQYF